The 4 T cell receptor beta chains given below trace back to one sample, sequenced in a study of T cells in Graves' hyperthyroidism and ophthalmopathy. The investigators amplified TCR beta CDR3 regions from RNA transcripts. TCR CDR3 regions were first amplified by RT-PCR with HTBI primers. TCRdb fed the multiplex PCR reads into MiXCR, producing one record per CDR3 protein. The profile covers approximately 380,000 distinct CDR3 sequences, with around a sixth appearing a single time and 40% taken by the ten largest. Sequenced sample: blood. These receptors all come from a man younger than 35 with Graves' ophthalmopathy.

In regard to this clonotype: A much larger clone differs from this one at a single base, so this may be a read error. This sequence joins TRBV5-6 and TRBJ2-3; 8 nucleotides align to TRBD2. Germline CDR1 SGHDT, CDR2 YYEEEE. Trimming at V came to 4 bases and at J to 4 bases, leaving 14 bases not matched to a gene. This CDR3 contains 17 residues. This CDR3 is CASSPSDFGGEADTQYF. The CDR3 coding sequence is TGTGCCAGCAGCCCTTCAGACTTCGGGGGGGAGGCAGATACGCAGTATTTT.

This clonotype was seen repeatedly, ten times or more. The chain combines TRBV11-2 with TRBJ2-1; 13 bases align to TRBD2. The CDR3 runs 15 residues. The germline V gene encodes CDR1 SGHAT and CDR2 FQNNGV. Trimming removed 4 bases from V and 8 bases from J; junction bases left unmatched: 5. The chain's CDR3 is CASSSTSGGADEQFF. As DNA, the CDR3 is TGTGCCAGCAGCTCTACTAGCGGGGGGGCAGATGAGCAGTTCTTC.

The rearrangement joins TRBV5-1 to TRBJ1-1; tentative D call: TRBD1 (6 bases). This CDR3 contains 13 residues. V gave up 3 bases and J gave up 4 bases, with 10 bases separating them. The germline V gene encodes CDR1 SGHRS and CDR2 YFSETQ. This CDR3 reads CASSWGRGTEAFF. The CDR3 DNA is TGCGCCAGCAGCTGGGGCAGGGGCACTGAAGCTTTCTTT.

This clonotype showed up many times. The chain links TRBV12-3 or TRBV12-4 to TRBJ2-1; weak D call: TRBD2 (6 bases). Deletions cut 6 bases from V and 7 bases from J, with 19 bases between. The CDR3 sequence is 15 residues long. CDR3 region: CASSVSGWAANEQFF. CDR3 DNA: TGTGCCAGCAGCGTCAGCGGGTGGGCGGCAAATGAGCAGTTCTTC.